This T cell receptor beta chain was observed in a study of blood T cell repertoires in COVID-19 (dated by TCRdb to 2019 to 2021). Concerning the study at large: Samples from collaborators originated in the United States, Italy and Spain and spanned both the acute and convalescent phases of COVID-19. The material from the prospective study consisted of cDNA or gDNA derived from T cells, B-cell-depleted T cells, or PBMCs. The dataset comprised deeply sampled blood TCRbeta repertoires from subjects exposed to, actively infected with, or recovered from COVID-19. A freely available public database, intended as a resource for researchers studying the immune response to SARS-CoV-2, is where the repertoires were released. The samples were drawn from two sources: the first 160 participants of the ongoing ImmuneRACE study, and 1,000 to 1,500 subjects contributed by 6 global collaborators. A de-identified subject ID, COVID-19 status, age in years and sex were almost always included in the sample metadata. Where HLA class I and class II types were available, the types were taken from metadata supplied by the sample provider, not from assay-based typing.

Results the study describes overall, beyond this receptor: How much clinical and demographic metadata was included differed by source and by participant, and the metadata was provided uncurated.

Trimming at the junction amounts to 3 bases on V and 5 bases on J, and the germline ends lie 14 bases apart. Per the germline V gene (reference sequence), LNHDA is the CDR1 and SQIVND is the CDR2. Including cysteine and phenylalanine, the CDR3 has 15 amino acids. Only the CDR3 part of the read is kept: 45 bases, read in frame from the first base. This clone was counted between two and nine times. Its recognized antigen is unknown. No much larger clone is present one base from it, and per-base qualities are unavailable. Collaborating institutions collected whole blood in K2EDTA tubes following their own protocols. Collaborator samples were shipped for TCRbeta analysis as frozen whole blood, isolated PBMCs, or DNA extracted from either sample type. TCRbeta CDR3 regions were amplified from genomic DNA by means of the immunoSEQ Assay, a bias-controlled multiplex PCR. Processing in the source paper ran as follows. The number of nucleated cells in each sample was estimated by amplification of reference gene primers within the assay. To quantify the absolute abundance of each unique TCRbeta CDR3 rearrangement, sequence reads were collapsed and filtered. For each sample, productive Simpson clonality was calculated as the square root of Simpson's diversity index over productive rearrangements. TCRdb stores this immuneACCESS table with in-frame sequences only. Part of the clones is absent; in the studies checked, under half of the shortfall reflects unresolved V genes, and no reason is known for the rest. The DNA gave D and trimming, while V, J and clone size come from that table. The sample profile shows fewer than 70,000 clones; 80% to 90% of them were found once. 3.5% of the sample is held by the ten biggest clonotypes.

Sequenced input: peripheral blood. The rearrangement joined TRBV19 to TRBJ1-5; the D gene cannot be named for sure. This TCR derives from a human donor in a cohort sampled during active COVID-19. The bases read TGTGCCAGTAGTATCCGGGAGGCCATTTATCAGCCCCAGCATTTT. Its protein is CASSIREAIYQPQHF.